This T cell receptor beta chain was profiled in a study of T-cell memory formation after mild COVID-19. Each CDR3 protein gets one entry after TCRdb re-called the 5' RACE reads with MiXCR. The data show about 140,000 distinct CDR3 sequences, 14% seen once. Trimming took 0 bases from V and 0 from J, leaving 10 bases between them. CDR3 length: 15 amino acids. The germline gives CDR1 SGDLS, CDR2 YYNGEE. The TCR comes from an adult woman who had mild COVID-19 (a few samples of this study predate the infection). Cell type and time point are not known. Source material: PBMCs or a T cell subset sorted from them (not recorded which). This chain joins TRBV9 and TRBJ2-7, with D unclear. CDR3 loop: CASSVGTAHSYEQYF. CDR3 nucleotides: TGTGCCAGCAGCGTAGGAACAGCCCACTCCTACGAGCAGTACTTC.